This T cell receptor beta chain is from a study of blood T cell repertoires in COVID-19. Background on the study: The United States, Italy and Spain were the sources of the acute and convalescent COVID-19 samples. Sources were T cells, B-cell-depleted T cells, or PBMCs; the material itself was cDNA or gDNA.

In the original workflow: Amplification from reference gene primers served as the basis for estimated nucleated cell counts. The assay was immunoSEQ multiplex PCR, and TCRdb's table has in-frame clones only and misses some. That table is the source of V, J and clone size, and D and trimming were worked out from the DNA. The sample shows roughly 380,000 clones, roughly 80% of them seen only once. This clonotype was sampled from a human donor with acute or convalescent COVID-19. The donor label of this sample is uncertain. Sequencing was performed on peripheral blood.

As DNA, the CDR3 is TGCGCCAGCAGCCAACCTAGAGCGGGTGCACCAAAGAATTACTCCTACAATGAGCAGTTCTTC. This translates into CASSQPRAGAPKNYSYNEQFF. The chain has TRBV4-1 and TRBJ2-1; a possible D gene is TRBD2 (6 bases). The CDR3 contains 21 residues. Trimming pared 2 bases from V and 0 bases from J, leaving 26 bases between. CDR1 and CDR2 (germline): MGHRA, YSYEKL.